These 10 T cell receptor beta chains were sequenced from one sample in a study of OX40 agonist ivuxolimab in advanced cancers. Clones were sequenced by immunoSEQ multiplex PCR, and TCRdb holds only the in-frame ones, with some missing. The sample records under 75,000 clones, 90% to 95% being singletons. The input for sequencing was CD4+ or CD8+ T cells sorted from blood, taken in a trial of the OX40 agonist ivuxolimab. The receptors here all came from an adult with an advanced solid tumor such as melanoma, head and neck, liver or kidney cancer.

The V and J genes are TRBV4-2 and TRBJ1-2, with 8 positions matching TRBD1. The V gene end was trimmed by 7 bases and the J gene end by 2 bases; junction bases not matched to a gene: 6. Germline V gene data show CDR1 as LGHNA and CDR2 as YNFKEQ. The CDR3 runs 14 residues. CDR3 coding DNA: TGTGCCAGCACTTATGACAGGGGAAACTATGGCTACACCTTC. It translates to CASTYDRGNYGYTF.

Concerning this clone: A junction boundary mismatches the germline segment, possibly from a read error. The chain combines TRBV4-1 with TRBJ2-7, with no clear D. CDR1 is MGHRA, CDR2 YSYEKL, per germline. CDR3 length: 15 amino acids. The chain's CDR3 is CASSQEGPASHEQYF. CDR3 sequence (DNA): TGCGCCAGCAGCCAAGAGGGCCCGGCCTCCCACGAGCAGTACTTC.

Only a few counts were recorded for this clone. V and J are TRBV14 and TRBJ2-1, with a tentative D call TRBD2 (5 bases). From germline, CDR1 is SGHDN and CDR2 FVKESK. The CDR3 loop spans 15 amino acids. V shed 4 bases and J shed 2 bases, with 12 bases lying between them. CDR3 DNA: TGTGCCAGCAGCCTCCTGGGAGCGGCCTACAATGAGCAGTTCTTC. Translating gives CASSLLGAAYNEQFF.

This chain connects TRBV7-9 to TRBJ2-5; D gene unclear. Germline V gene sequence: CDR1 SEHNR, CDR2 FQNEAQ (reference sequence). Trimming took off 5 bases at V and 0 bases at J, with 16 bases between the two ends. The CDR3 spans 16 residues. The CDR3 sequence is CASSPVLSSYQETQYF. Here the CDR3 DNA reads TGTGCCAGCAGCCCAGTTTTGTCTTCGTACCAAGAGACCCAGTACTTC.

The chain joins TRBV5-6 to TRBJ2-1, with 10 positions matching TRBD2. The V gene's germline CDR1 is SGHDT and CDR2 YYEEEE. This CDR3 region has 16 residues. The V and J ends lost 0 bases and 4 bases, in that order; junction bases with no gene match: 4. The CDR3 region has the DNA TGTGCCAGCAGCTTGGCGGGACTAGCGTGGTACAATGAGCAGTTCTTC. It encodes CASSLAGLAWYNEQFF.

The chain combines TRBV7-6 with TRBJ2-1; possibly TRBD2 for D (5 bases). The CDR3 spans 15 residues. With 4 bases removed from V and 7 bases from J, the gap between germline ends came to 17 bases. CDR1 and CDR2 from the germline V gene are SGHVS and FNYEAQ. For the CDR3, the DNA is TGTGCCAGCAGCTCGAACGGACTCCCCATGAATGAGCAGTTCTTC. This sequence encodes CASSSNGLPMNEQFF.

The chain combines TRBV5-4 with TRBJ1-1; 9 positions agree with TRBD1. The V gene's germline CDR1 is SGHNT and CDR2 YYREEE (reference sequence). CDR3 length: 14 amino acids. V was pared by 3 bases and J by 4 bases, with 4 bases of the junction left unmatched. The CDR3 region is CASSSWTGATEAFF. CDR3 coding DNA: TGTGCCAGCAGCTCGTGGACAGGGGCCACTGAAGCTTTCTTT. The entire variable domain, with the rest obtained from reference TRBV5-4 and TRBJ1-1, is as follows: ETGVTQSPTHLIKTRGQQVTLRCSSQSGHNTVSWYQQALGQGPQFIFQYYREEENGRGNFPPRFSGLQFPNYSSELNVNALELDDSALYLCASSSWTGATEAFFGQGTRLTVV.

This clone was detected only once. This rearrangement joins TRBV2 to TRBJ2-5; weak D call: TRBD2 (6 bases). This CDR3 has 13 residues. The V gene lost 9 bases and the J gene lost 1 base, with 12 bases spanning the gap. Germline CDR1 and CDR2: SNHLY and FYNNEI. The CDR3 DNA sequence: TGTGCCAGAGAGGGACTCGGCCAAGAGACCCAGTACTTC. This translates into CAREGLGQETQYF.

This clone was detected a few times. The chain links TRBV30 to TRBJ1-2; no clear D. Germline CDR1 GTSNPN, CDR2 SVGIG (reference sequence). The CDR3 has 13 amino acids. Trimming removed 2 bases from V and 4 bases from J, with 11 bases in between. This chain's CDR3 is CAWSTRSGYGYTF. In DNA, the CDR3 is TGTGCCTGGAGTACCAGGTCGGGCTATGGCTACACCTTC.

The V call is TRBV27, the J call TRBJ1-5; weak D call: TRBD1 (5 bases). The V gene's germline CDR1 is MNHEY and CDR2 SMNVEV (reference sequence). V shed 3 bases and J shed 9 bases, with 21 bases lying between them. The CDR3 contains 16 residues. CDR3 in amino acids: CASSLIDSLGPRPQHF. Here the CDR3 DNA reads TGTGCCAGCAGTTTGATCGACAGTCTCGGTCCTAGGCCCCAGCATTTT.